A single T cell receptor beta chain is shown here with its context. Its antigen is currently unknown. This specimen comes from a study of T cells after yellow fever vaccination. Generation of TCR cDNA used 5'RACE template switching (which added a universal primer site and UMIs). A single record per CDR3 protein comes from TCRdb applying MiXCR to the 5' RACE reads. Found here are more than 450,000 distinct CDR3 sequences, just over 20% of them singletons; the top ten hold about 17%. The CDR3 is made up of 15 amino acids. Germline V gives CDR1 SGDLS, CDR2 YYNGEE. The V end lost 6 bases, the J end lost 3 bases, and 17 bases lay between the germline ends. Study-wide points: FACS-sorted repertoires might harbor abundant contaminating clonotypes from the bulk population. The secondary response was weaker, and its peak arrived faster, on day 5 versus 15.

The TCR comes from a man between 18 and 29 years old who received the YFV17D yellow fever vaccine. The sample in question was PBMCs, obtained about 21 days after the first yellow fever vaccination. V and J are TRBV9 and TRBJ2-3; tentative D call: TRBD1 (5 bases). DNA for the CDR3: TGTGCCAGCACCAGAAGGGGCTATGGGACAGATACGCAGTATTTT. Protein product: CASTRRGYGTDTQYF.